This entry concerns a single TCR beta chain. Trimming pared 5 bases from V and 3 bases from J, leaving 14 bases between. From germline, CDR1 is MNHEY and CDR2 SMNVEV (reference sequence). CDR3 size: 14 residues. The data stem from a study of radiotherapy plus CTLA-4 blockade in lung cancer. Sequencing was performed with immunoSEQ multiplex PCR; in TCRdb, only in-frame clones are kept and a portion is missing. The sample contains more than 55,000 clones, 77% of which appear only once. The chain joins TRBV27 to TRBJ2-7; no definite D call. The specimen comprised peripheral blood, sampled from a patient treated with radiotherapy plus ipilimumab. This clonotype was sampled from a human donor with non-small cell lung cancer who had a partial response to radiotherapy plus ipilimumab. This CDR3 is CASSPPGLGYEQYF. CDR3 sequence (DNA): TGTGCCAGCAGTCCCCCCGGGTTAGGCTACGAGCAGTACTTC.